Shown below are 30 T cell receptor beta chains from a single sample sequenced in a study of blood T cell repertoires in COVID-19. Here immunoSEQ multiplex PCR was the method, and the copy in TCRdb shows in-frame clones only, minus some. The table includes 110,000 to 150,000 clones, about nine tenths detected once. Sequencing used PBMCs or T cells enriched from blood (not recorded which). These receptors came from a man aged 45-65 years who had recovered from COVID-19.

The chain joins TRBV24-1 to TRBJ1-1; D remains unclear. Trimming took 5 bases from V and 1 from J, leaving 7 bases between them. The CDR3 covers 13 residues. Germline CDR1 KGHDR, CDR2 SFDVKD. The CDR3 sequence is CATSVDTNTEAFF. The CDR3, as DNA: TGTGCCACCAGTGTTGACACGAACACTGAAGCTTTCTTT.

The V and J genes are TRBV11-2 and TRBJ1-5; tentative D call: TRBD1 (6 bases). CDR1 SGHAT and CDR2 FQNNGV come from the germline V gene. Between the trimmed V and J ends, which lost 5 bases and 5 bases, there was a span of 10 bases. This CDR3 is built from 13 residues. CDR3 nucleotide sequence: TGTGCCAGCAGCCGGGACACTCATCAGCCCCAGCATTTT. It encodes CASSRDTHQPQHF.

The chain has TRBV7-2 and TRBJ2-1; TRBD2 is a possible D gene (5 bases). Germline V lookup: CDR1 SGHTA, CDR2 FQGNSA. There are 14 residues in the CDR3. Trimming took 2 bases from V and 7 from J, leaving 12 bases between them. The CDR3 is CASSLQRIKNEQFF. In DNA form, the CDR3 reads TGTGCCAGCAGCTTACAGCGGATAAAGAATGAGCAGTTCTTC.

This clone occurred once. The rearrangement joins TRBV27 to TRBJ2-1; 10 positions agree with TRBD2. CDR3 size: 16 residues. Trimming removed 4 bases from V and 7 bases from J; junction bases left unmatched: 10. Germline V gene lookup returns CDR1 MNHEY and CDR2 SMNVEV (reference sequence). CDR3 sequence reads: CASSSPREREGNEQFF. The CDR3 region has the DNA TGTGCCAGCAGTTCCCCCCGCGAGCGGGAGGGGAATGAGCAGTTCTTC.

V gene TRBV7-2 combines with J gene TRBJ1-1; a weak D match, TRBD1 (5 bases). Trimming stripped 0 bases from V and 1 base from J, with 15 bases between. CDR3 length equals 17 residues. The V gene's germline CDR1 is SGHTA and CDR2 FQGNSA. CDR3 loop: CASSLARYGGRNTEAFF. For the CDR3, the DNA is TGTGCCAGCAGCTTAGCGCGTTACGGGGGGAGGAACACTGAAGCTTTCTTT.

The CDR3 nucleotides are TGTGCCAGCAGCCAAGACCAGACAGGGACTTGGGTGAACACTGAAGCTTTCTTT. It yields the protein CASSQDQTGTWVNTEAFF. This chain uses TRBV14 with TRBJ1-1; 7 bases agree with TRBD1. Germline loops: CDR1 SGHDN, CDR2 FVKESK. The CDR3 covers 18 residues. V was pared by 0 bases and J by 0 bases, with 10 bases of the junction left unmatched. Combining the CDR3 with reference TRBV14 and TRBJ1-1 gives the whole variable domain EAGVTQFPSHSVIEKGQTVTLRCDPISGHDNLYWYRRVMGKEIKFLLHFVKESKQDESGMPNNRFLAERTGGTYSTLKVQPAELEDSGVYFCASSQDQTGTWVNTEAFFGQGTRLTVV.

The J gene is TRBJ2-3, the V gene TRBV7-3, with a tentative D call TRBD2 (7 bases). CDR3 length: 17 residues. Germline lookup yields CDR1 SGHTA and CDR2 FQGTGA. The V and J ends lost 4 bases and 5 bases respectively, with 22 bases between them. The CDR3 is CASSSRGGAGLGDTQYF. The CDR3, as DNA: TGTGCCAGCAGCTCGCGAGGGGGAGCGGGGTTAGGAGATACGCAGTATTTT.

The genes are TRBV30 and TRBJ1-6; tentatively, D is TRBD1 (6 bases). The CDR3 is 15 amino acids. V lost 7 bases and J 0 bases, leaving 13 bases between the germline ends. CDR1 is GTSNPN and CDR2 is SVGIG in the germline V gene (reference sequence). DNA for the CDR3: TGTGCCTCGACACAGGGTAGCTCCTATAATTCACCCCTCCACTTT. Translated, it gives CASTQGSSYNSPLHF.

This clone turned up a few times. The genes are TRBV27 and TRBJ1-1; 9 bases match TRBD1. The trim removed 4 bases at V and 8 bases at J, leaving 5 bases unmatched. Germline-derived CDR1 and CDR2 are MNHEY and SMNVEV (reference sequence). The CDR3 is made up of 13 amino acids. The CDR3 DNA reads TGTGCCAGCAGTTCCCGGACAGGGGTAGAAGCTTTCTTT. Translation gives CASSSRTGVEAFF.

The chain carries TRBV6-1 and TRBJ2-1, with 8 bases that match TRBD2. After removal of 0 bases from V and 3 bases from J, the junction contained 4 bases not matched to a gene. Germline V gene lookup returns CDR1 MNHNS and CDR2 SASEGT. The CDR3 contains 16 residues. The CDR3 nucleotides are TGTGCCAGCAGTGAAGCCGGGGGGGGTGACTACAATGAGCAGTTCTTC. Its translation: CASSEAGGGDYNEQFF.

The chain uses TRBV9 and TRBJ1-4; 8 bases map to TRBD1. Trimming removed 5 bases from V and 6 bases from J; junction bases left unmatched: 6. The CDR3 consists of 14 residues. Per the germline V gene, CDR1 is SGDLS and CDR2 is YYNGEE. CDR3 nucleotides: TGTGCCAGCAGTCACGGACAGGGAGATGAAAAACTGTTTTTT. This translates into CASSHGQGDEKLFF. The variable domain in full, with the rest retrieved from reference TRBV9 and TRBJ1-4, is DSGVTQTPKHLITATGQRVTLRCSPRSGDLSVYWYQQSLDQGLQFLIQYYNGEERAKGNILERFSAQQFPDLHSELNLSSLELGDSALYFCASSHGQGDEKLFFGSGTQLSVL.

The V gene is TRBV7-9, the J gene TRBJ2-3; maybe TRBD2 (5 bases). CDR1 is SEHNR, CDR2 FQNEAQ, per germline (reference sequence). The length of the CDR3 is 14 residues. V dropped 1 base and J dropped 7 bases, with 12 bases sitting between them. CDR3: CASSLGGSANTQYF. CDR3 DNA: TGTGCCAGCAGCTTAGGCGGTAGCGCAAATACGCAGTATTTT.

The gene calls are TRBV18 and TRBJ1-2, with D possibly matching TRBD1 (6 bases). Per germline, CDR1 KGHSH and CDR2 LQKENI. The CDR3 length is 16 residues. Trimming stripped 3 bases from V and 3 bases from J, with 17 bases between. The CDR3 coding sequence is TGTGCCAGCTCACCGGAAGGGACACCCACTCACTATGGCTACACCTTC. It specifies CASSPEGTPTHYGYTF.

The chain is built from TRBV2 and TRBJ1-2; possible D gene TRBD1, 5 bases. This CDR3 contains 13 residues. CDR1 is SNHLY, CDR2 FYNNEI, per germline. V lost 7 bases and J lost 2, with 11 bases in between. CDR3: CASNAGNNYGYTF. CDR3 coding DNA: TGTGCCAGCAACGCAGGGAACAACTATGGCTACACCTTC.

This clone was observed a few times. V usage is TRBV19 and J usage is TRBJ2-1, with D maybe TRBD1 (6 bases). The germline V and J ends were trimmed by 6 bases and 13 bases, with 19 bases remaining between them. CDR1 is LNHDA, CDR2 SQIVND, per germline (reference sequence). This CDR3 spans 13 amino acids. The CDR3 bases are TGTGCCAGTAGAGCCCGGGACACCGGGGTCCAGTTCTTC. It codes for CASRARDTGVQFF.

The V call is TRBV5-1, the J call TRBJ2-5, with 9 bases matching TRBD2. This CDR3 is 16 amino acids long. J was trimmed by 7 bases and V by 0 bases; bases with no gene match: 10. The germline V gene has CDR1 SGHRS and CDR2 YFSETQ. CDR3 in amino acids: CASSLEAAGGHGTQYF. DNA of the CDR3: TGCGCCAGCAGCTTGGAGGCTGCGGGAGGGCACGGGACCCAGTACTTC.

This clone was seen just once. In nucleotides, the CDR3 is TGTGCCACCAGTGATTATGGCCTGTCAGACAGGGAGCGCACCGGGGAGCTGTTTTTT. Its protein is CATSDYGLSDRERTGELFF. The rearrangement uses TRBV24-1 and TRBJ2-2; 7 bases agree with TRBD1. In germline, CDR1 is KGHDR, CDR2 SFDVKD. CDR3 length equals 19 residues. Trimming took 2 bases from V and 4 from J; bases not matched to a gene: 15.

This chain links TRBV29-1 with TRBJ2-1; 12 nucleotides agree with TRBD2. The germline V gene encodes CDR1 SQVTM and CDR2 ANQGSEA. The CDR3 extends over 16 amino acids. V shed 0 bases and J 8 bases; nucleotides not matched to a gene: 8. The CDR3 DNA is TGCAGCGTTGAAGACCGGACTAGCGGGGTTGGGTATGAGCAGTTCTTC. Translating gives CSVEDRTSGVGYEQFF.

This clone came up once. The rearrangement links TRBV24-1 to TRBJ1-1, with 9 bases aligning to TRBD1. V shed 4 bases and J 8 bases; nucleotides not matched to a gene: 13. CDR1 is KGHDR and CDR2 is SFDVKD in the germline V gene. The CDR3 runs to 16 residues. The DNA of the CDR3 is TGTGCCACCAGTGACTCCCGGGACAGGGAGGTCGGAGAAGCTTTCTTT. Amino acids: CATSDSRDREVGEAFF.

The chain joins TRBV28 to TRBJ2-7; 9 bases agree with TRBD1. Germline-derived CDR1 and CDR2 are MDHEN and SYDVKM. The CDR3 is 16 amino acids. Germline trimming cut 4 bases from V and 3 bases from J; bases unmatched to any gene: 10. In DNA, the CDR3 is TGTGCCAGCAGTTCCCTAGGACAGGGGCCCCACTACGAGCAGTACGTC. This gives the protein CASSSLGQGPHYEQYV.

This rearrangement joins TRBV30 to TRBJ2-7, with 10 bases lining up with TRBD1. The J segment lost 5 bases and the V segment lost 8 bases, leaving 6 bases of the junction unmatched. This CDR3 has 12 residues. Germline CDR1 reads GTSNPN; CDR2 reads SVGIG (reference sequence). CDR3 in DNA: TGTGCCGGGGGACAGGGGTTCCACGAGCAGTACTTC. Its protein is CAGGQGFHEQYF.

The chain is built from TRBV4-2 and TRBJ2-1, with 12 bases matching TRBD1. CDR1 is LGHNA and CDR2 is YNFKEQ in the germline V gene. This CDR3 contains 16 residues. V shed 5 bases, J shed 7 bases, and the junction held 9 bases outside the gene matches. CDR3 DNA sequence: TGTGCCAGCAGCTACATCGGGACAGGGGGCCGGAATGAGCAGTTCTTC. Protein product: CASSYIGTGGRNEQFF.

The genes are TRBV19 and TRBJ1-3; TRBD1 might be the D (5 bases). The germline V gene has CDR1 LNHDA and CDR2 SQIVND (reference sequence). The CDR3 is made up of 18 amino acids. V gave up 6 bases and J gave up 3 bases, with 24 bases separating them. The CDR3 sequence is CASRLPSGDREDGNTIYF. The CDR3 DNA reads TGTGCCAGTAGACTCCCCTCGGGAGACAGAGAAGATGGAAACACCATATATTTT. Full variable domain (outside the CDR3, taken from reference TRBV19 and TRBJ1-3): DGGITQSPKYLFRKEGQNVTLSCEQNLNHDAMYWYRQDPGQGLRLIYYSQIVNDFQKGDIAEGYSVSREKKESFPLTVTSAQKNPTAFYLCASRLPSGDREDGNTIYFGEGSWLTVV.

The V and J genes are TRBV18 and TRBJ2-6, with 10 bases fitting TRBD1. Looked up from germline, CDR1 is KGHSH and CDR2 is LQKENI. With V trimmed by 3 bases and J by 0 bases, 5 bases remained unmatched. This CDR3 has 18 amino acids. The CDR3 spells CASSPVGQGPSGANVLTF. The CDR3 DNA sequence: TGTGCCAGCTCACCTGTGGGACAGGGGCCCTCTGGGGCCAACGTCCTGACTTTC.

The chain uses TRBV6-4 and TRBJ1-1; a weak D match, TRBD1 (5 bases). The V and J ends lost 7 bases and 12 bases respectively, with 24 bases between them. The CDR3 runs 14 residues. The V gene's germline CDR1 is MRHNA and CDR2 SNTAGT. The CDR3 nucleotides are TGTGCCAGCATTCACTCGACTCCCTCGGGGGAGACTTTCTTT. This gives the protein CASIHSTPSGETFF.

There are a few counts of this clone. CDR3 DNA sequence: TGTGCCAGCAGCCTTGCTAGCTCCTACAATGAGCAGTTCTTC. Translated: CASSLASSYNEQFF. The gene calls are TRBV9 and TRBJ2-1; D remains unclear. In germline, CDR1 is SGDLS, CDR2 YYNGEE. V was trimmed by 4 bases and J by 0 bases, leaving 8 bases between them. This CDR3 spans 14 amino acids. The full variable domain, rest sourced from reference TRBV9 and TRBJ2-1, is DSGVTQTPKHLITATGQRVTLRCSPRSGDLSVYWYQQSLDQGLQFLIQYYNGEERAKGNILERFSAQQFPDLHSELNLSSLELGDSALYFCASSLASSYNEQFFGPGTRLTVL.

This rearrangement joins TRBV15 to TRBJ2-4; 9 bases fit TRBD1. The CDR3 loop spans 16 amino acids. Trimming took 5 bases from V and 0 from J; bases not matched to a gene: 5. Germline lookup yields CDR1 LNHNV and CDR2 YYDKDF (reference sequence). CDR3: CATSFGTGLAKNIQYF. The DNA of the CDR3 is TGTGCCACCAGCTTCGGGACAGGGCTAGCCAAAAACATTCAGTACTTC.

Written as DNA, the CDR3 is TGTGCCAGTAGTATTTTCGATGAGCAGTTCTTC. This gives the protein CASSIFDEQFF. The V gene is TRBV19, the J gene TRBJ2-1, with D uncertain. There are 11 residues in the CDR3. V lost 3 bases to trimming and J lost 8 bases, with 5 bases between them. Germline V gene lookup returns CDR1 LNHDA and CDR2 SQIVND (reference sequence). Full variable domain (outside the CDR3, taken from reference TRBV19 and TRBJ2-1): DGGITQSPKYLFRKEGQNVTLSCEQNLNHDAMYWYRQDPGQGLRLIYYSQIVNDFQKGDIAEGYSVSREKKESFPLTVTSAQKNPTAFYLCASSIFDEQFFGPGTRLTVL.

This sequence joins TRBV7-6 and TRBJ2-7; D might be TRBD2 (7 bases). The germline CDR1 and CDR2 sequences are SGHVS and FNYEAQ. This CDR3 has 19 amino acids. V shed 5 bases and J shed 3 bases, with 29 bases lying between them. The CDR3: CASSLQDSRRFPGGYEQYF. The CDR3, as DNA: TGTGCCAGCAGCCTCCAGGACAGTCGCCGGTTTCCGGGAGGCTACGAGCAGTACTTC.

The chain couples TRBV7-2 to TRBJ2-7, with 9 bases fitting TRBD1. From germline, CDR1 is SGHTA and CDR2 FQGNSA. The V segment lost 4 bases and the J segment 3 bases; nucleotides outside the gene matches: 10. CDR3 length: 16 residues. The CDR3 nucleotides are TGTGCCAGCAGCTCACAGATGGGACAGGGTTTCTACGAGCAGTACTTC. Its protein product is CASSSQMGQGFYEQYF.